The text below deals with one TCR beta chain. Germline V gives CDR1 DFQATT, CDR2 SNEGSKA (reference sequence). The CDR3 has 17 residues. TCRdb re-analyzed the 5' RACE reads; it lists each CDR3 protein once, without DNA. This table lists 440,000 or so distinct CDR3 sequences. The data originate from a study of T cells expressing NK-cell markers. The rearrangement uses TRBV20-1 and TRBJ2-1; TCRdb's assignment of TRBD1 cannot be checked, as there is no DNA. The origin of this receptor is a woman aged 18-69 years in good health. The sample comprised blood T cells: a sorted CD56 or NKG2C T cell subset, CD4+ or CD8+ T cells, or bulk PBMC T cells (not recorded which). CDR3 in amino acids: CSARDDWWGVSYNEQFF.